Listed here are 3 T cell receptor beta chains from one sample, sequenced in a study of neoadjuvant anti-PD-1 for oral cavity cancer. Only in-frame clones appear in the TCRdb table, and some are missing; sequencing was by immunoSEQ multiplex PCR. There are roughly 14,000 clones in the sample; about 74% occur only once, and roughly 3.2% lies in the top ten. This sample's time point: after neoadjuvant nivolumab, at surgical resection. This material consisted of PBMCs, taken after nivolumab (anti-PD-1) treatment. The receptors derive from a person aged 40 to 85 with oral cavity squamous cell carcinoma.

The chain joins TRBV11-2 to TRBJ2-5; 9 bases align to TRBD1. The CDR3 is 15 amino acids. Trimming cost V 5 bases and J 4 bases; bases outside gene matches: 8. Germline CDR1 reads SGHAT; CDR2 reads FQNNGV. The CDR3 region is CASSARQGVAETQYF. The CDR3, as DNA: TGTGCCAGCAGCGCAAGACAGGGGGTGGCAGAGACCCAGTACTTC.

This clone appeared a few times. The rearrangement uses TRBV5-4 and TRBJ2-7, with a weak D call TRBD1 (7 bases). Trimming pared 1 base from V and 6 bases from J, leaving 20 bases between. From germline, CDR1 is SGHNT and CDR2 YYREEE (reference sequence). The CDR3 is 16 amino acids. The CDR3 nucleotides are TGTGCCAGCAGCTTGCGGCTCCCGGGGGCAGGGGGCGAGCAGTACTTC. The encoded protein is CASSLRLPGAGGEQYF.

The CDR3 loop reads CASTPTGELFF. CDR3 bases: TGTGCCAGCACACCCACCGGGGAGCTGTTTTTT. The chain couples TRBV7-9 to TRBJ2-2; D is unclear. V was shortened by 7 bases and J by 4 bases, with 4 bases between the two germline ends. This CDR3 spans 11 amino acids. Germline V CDR1 and CDR2: SEHNR, FQNEAQ (reference sequence).